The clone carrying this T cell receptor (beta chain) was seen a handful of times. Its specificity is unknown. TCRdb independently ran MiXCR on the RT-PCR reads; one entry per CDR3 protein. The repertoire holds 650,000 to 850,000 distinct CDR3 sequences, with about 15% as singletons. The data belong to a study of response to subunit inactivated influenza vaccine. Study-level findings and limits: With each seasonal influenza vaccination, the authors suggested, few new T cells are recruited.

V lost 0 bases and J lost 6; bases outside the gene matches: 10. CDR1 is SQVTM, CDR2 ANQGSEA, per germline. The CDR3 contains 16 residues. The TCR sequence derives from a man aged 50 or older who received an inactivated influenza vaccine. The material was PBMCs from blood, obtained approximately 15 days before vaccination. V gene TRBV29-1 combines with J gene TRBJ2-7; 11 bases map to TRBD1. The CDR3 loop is CSVEDLTLGTGGEQYF. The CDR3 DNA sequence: TGCAGCGTTGAAGATCTAACCCTCGGGACAGGGGGCGAGCAGTACTTC.